One and the same sample provided the 18 T cell receptor beta chains below, sequenced in a study of OX40 agonist ivuxolimab in advanced cancers. The table came from immunoSEQ multiplex PCR; TCRdb's copy has only in-frame clones and leaves some out. The sample lists fewer than 85,000 clones, 80% to 90% occurring once. Specimen: CD4+ or CD8+ T cells sorted from blood, collected in a trial of the OX40 agonist ivuxolimab. The receptors come from an adult with an advanced solid tumor such as melanoma, head and neck, liver or kidney cancer.

This chain links TRBV28 with TRBJ1-2; weak D call: TRBD1 (5 bases). Per germline, CDR1 MDHEN and CDR2 SYDVKM. The CDR3 sequence is 15 residues long. V shed 10 bases and J shed 8 bases, with 26 bases lying between them. The CDR3 region has the DNA TGTGCCACTACGGGTGGACACGAGGTTGTGTTGGGCTACACCTTC. This sequence encodes CATTGGHEVVLGYTF.

This chain uses TRBV6-5 with TRBJ2-1; possibly TRBD1 or TRBD2 for D (6 bases each). Trimming removed 2 bases at V and 8 bases at J, with 10 bases between. The CDR3 is 13 residues long. Per the germline V gene, CDR1 is MNHEY and CDR2 is SVGAGI. The CDR3 sequence: CASSYRRGDEQFF. Written as DNA, the CDR3 is TGTGCCAGCAGTTACAGAAGGGGGGATGAGCAGTTCTTC.

CDR3 loop: CSSSRNTEAFF. CDR3 nucleotide sequence: TGCAGCTCCTCACGGAACACTGAAGCTTTCTTT. The chain joins TRBV20-1 to TRBJ1-1; D is undetermined. The CDR3 covers 11 residues. The germline V gene has CDR1 DFQATT and CDR2 SNEGSKA (reference sequence).

This chain joins TRBV5-5 and TRBJ1-5; D is uncertain. V gave up 4 bases and J gave up 2 bases, with 10 bases separating them. CDR1 is SGHKS, CDR2 YYEKEE, per germline (reference sequence). This CDR3 region has 14 residues. Here the CDR3 reads CASSPGEGNQPQHF. In DNA, the CDR3 is TGTGCCAGCAGCCCCGGGGAGGGCAATCAGCCCCAGCATTTT.

This chain uses TRBV6-5 with TRBJ1-5; TRBD1 matches at 7 bases. From germline, CDR1 is MNHEY and CDR2 SVGAGI. Germline trimming cut 8 bases from V and 3 bases from J; bases unmatched to any gene: 7. This CDR3 is built from 14 residues. CDR3 bases: TGTGCCAGCGGACAGACAGGGACCAATCAGCCCCAGCATTTT. Protein: CASGQTGTNQPQHF.

The chain combines TRBV28 with TRBJ2-2; no clear D. Trimming shortened V by 2 bases and J by 4 bases, and 2 bases separated the two germline ends. In germline, CDR1 is MDHEN, CDR2 SYDVKM. The CDR3 totals 12 residues. DNA of the CDR3: TGTGCCAGCAGTTTACCCACCGGGGAGCTGTTTTTT. Translated, it gives CASSLPTGELFF.

This clone was seen just once. The rearrangement links TRBV27 to TRBJ2-3; D unclear. The germline gives CDR1 MNHEY, CDR2 SMNVEV (reference sequence). V was cut by 5 bases and J by 3 bases, with 9 bases left in between. This CDR3 comprises 13 residues. CDR3 bases: TGTGCCAGCAGTCCGATTCGGACAGATACGCAGTATTTT. This translates into CASSPIRTDTQYF.

The genes are TRBV28 and TRBJ2-1; TRBD2 might be the D (5 bases). CDR3 length: 17 amino acids. V was clipped by 2 bases and J by 6 bases, with 20 bases between them. Germline loops: CDR1 MDHEN, CDR2 SYDVKM. The CDR3 sequence is CASSLATEGRGLNEQFF. The CDR3 DNA follows: TGTGCCAGCAGTTTAGCTACTGAGGGAAGAGGCCTCAATGAGCAGTTCTTC.

The chain carries TRBV11-2 and TRBJ1-6, with no clear D. Trimming left V 2 bases short and J 10 bases short, with 18 bases between. This CDR3 is built from 16 residues. Germline V gene sequence: CDR1 SGHAT, CDR2 FQNNGV. This chain's CDR3 is CASSLFGLGLGSPLHF. The CDR3 DNA reads TGTGCCAGCAGCTTATTCGGGCTCGGATTGGGGTCACCCCTCCACTTT.

The chain uses TRBV6-1 and TRBJ1-1, with a possible D match to TRBD1 (5 bases). The CDR3 runs to 15 residues. Germline V gene sequence: CDR1 MNHNS, CDR2 SASEGT. V lost 8 bases, J lost 2 bases, and 18 bases lay in between. The CDR3 loop reads CASVGTFGGNTEAFF. As DNA, the CDR3 is TGTGCCAGCGTTGGAACATTTGGGGGAAACACTGAAGCTTTCTTT.

The chain couples TRBV5-6 to TRBJ1-4; D is undetermined. Germline loops: CDR1 SGHDT, CDR2 YYEEEE. CDR3 length: 15 residues. V was shortened by 5 bases and J by 7 bases, with 18 bases between the two germline ends. CDR3 protein: CASSRGPLSSEKLFF. The DNA of the CDR3 is TGTGCCAGCAGTCGCGGACCCCTAAGTAGTGAAAAACTGTTTTTT.

The rearrangement joins TRBV5-1 to TRBJ2-2, with a possible D match to TRBD1 (5 bases). Germline V gene data show CDR1 as SGHRS and CDR2 as YFSETQ. The CDR3 has 15 residues. Trimming removed 1 base from V and 3 bases from J, with 10 bases in between. The CDR3 sequence: CASSLQQGDTGELFF. The CDR3 nucleotides are TGCGCCAGCAGCTTGCAGCAGGGTGACACCGGGGAGCTGTTTTTT.

The rearrangement joins TRBV14 to TRBJ1-1, with TRBD1 matching over 9 bases. CDR1 is SGHDN and CDR2 is FVKESK in the germline V gene. V shed 7 bases, J shed 0 bases, and the junction held 9 bases outside the gene matches. This CDR3 comprises 16 residues. The CDR3 coding sequence is TGTGCCAGCACCGGGGGGACAGGGAGCATGAACACTGAAGCTTTCTTT. Residues: CASTGGTGSMNTEAFF.

The CDR3 region has the DNA TGTGCCAGCAGTTTATCCGGCACTCGGCGGGAAAAACTGTTTTTT. Amino acids: CASSLSGTRREKLFF. V usage is TRBV27 and J usage is TRBJ1-4; D is undetermined. Trimming left V 0 bases short and J 8 bases short, with 13 bases between. CDR1 is MNHEY, CDR2 SMNVEV, per germline (reference sequence). The CDR3 has 15 residues.

The V gene is TRBV6-5, the J gene TRBJ1-1; maybe TRBD1 (6 bases). The germline V and J ends were trimmed by 0 bases and 5 bases, with 10 bases remaining between them. CDR3 size: 14 residues. Germline V gene lookup returns CDR1 MNHEY and CDR2 SVGAGI. CDR3 in amino acids: CASSYSQGRTEAFF. In DNA form, the CDR3 reads TGTGCCAGCAGTTACTCCCAGGGGCGGACTGAAGCTTTCTTT.

V and J are TRBV5-1 and TRBJ2-5, with TRBD2 matching 8 bases. Germline CDR1 and CDR2: SGHRS and YFSETQ. J was trimmed by 5 bases and V by 7 bases; bases with no gene match: 19. This CDR3 has 17 residues. CDR3 amino acids: CASLGISGDLPRETQYF. The CDR3 DNA sequence: TGCGCCAGCCTAGGGATTAGCGGGGACCTCCCGCGGGAGACCCAGTACTTC.

The V call is TRBV7-6, the J call TRBJ2-3, with no clear D. V lost 3 bases and J lost 2, with 15 bases in between. The CDR3 length is 16 residues. From germline, CDR1 is SGHVS and CDR2 FNYEAQ. Written as DNA, the CDR3 is TGTGCCAGCAGCTTGTCATTTGGCCAGACCACAGATACGCAGTATTTT. Amino acids: CASSLSFGQTTDTQYF.

J is TRBJ1-1 and V is TRBV7-8; D unresolved. CDR3 size: 14 residues. The ends were cut back, 3 bases at V and 1 base at J, with 9 bases in the middle. CDR1 and CDR2 from the germline V gene are SGHVS and FQNEAQ. For the CDR3, the DNA is TGTGCCAGCAGCTTTATGGTCCGGAACACTGAAGCTTTCTTT. It specifies CASSFMVRNTEAFF.